This T cell receptor beta chain is from a study of beta chain features in type 1 diabetes. V was pared by 1 base and J by 5 bases, with 3 bases of the junction left unmatched. The germline V gene encodes CDR1 GTSNPN and CDR2 SVGIG (reference sequence). This CDR3 spans 13 amino acids. This clone appeared a few times. Its specificity is not known. CD4+ cells of the naive, central memory, regulatory and stem cell-like memory types were sorted via CD45RO/CCR7/CD25/CD127/CD95/CD27. In all sorted populations, purity surpassed 98%. The isolated RNA, all of it, was reverse transcribed, so expressed TCRB transcripts were what got sequenced. Clones were read by immunoSEQ multiplex PCR, and TCRdb kept only the in-frame ones, dropping some. Altogether 450,000 to 600,000 clones are present, roughly 31% being singletons, with the ten largest covering about 0.06%. Study observations and caveats: Shorter TCRB CDR3s, moderately but significantly so, were found in Type 1 diabetes patients in all four CD4+ subsets.

The gene calls are TRBV30 and TRBJ2-5; 8 bases align to TRBD1. The sequenced sample was naive CD4+ T cells from blood. This clonotype was obtained from a man between 18 and 29 years old in good health. The CDR3 is CAWSARQGETQYF. CDR3 sequence (DNA): TGTGCCTGGAGTGCCAGACAGGGGGAGACCCAGTACTTC.